Below, one TCR beta chain is given with its context. The antigen remains unidentified. Some clones are missing from TCRdb's copy, which holds only in-frame ones; the method was immunoSEQ multiplex PCR. The sample lists around 2,000,000 clones; about 95% were seen once. Positive CCR7 selection of CD45RO-negative cells yielded the naive CD8 cells, and terminally differentiated effector memory CD45RA+ cells were excluded. This record comes from a study of shared clonotypes between healthy human individuals. Study-wide context: Donors had three CD4 naive, three CD4 memory, two CD8 naive and one CD8 memory plate apiece.

Study-wide results and limits: Among the subsets, naive ones generally showed larger estimated richness than memory ones. Owing to a small donor count, the genetic and exposure-history diversity represented was limited.

This CDR3 contains 15 residues. Germline CDR1 reads MNHEY; CDR2 reads SVGAGI. The germline V and J ends were trimmed by 2 bases and 4 bases, with 14 bases remaining between them. This sequence originates from a young man in good health. The chain recombines TRBV6-5 with TRBJ1-2; D might be TRBD1 (6 bases). Material for sequencing was naive CD8+ T cells sorted from blood. CDR3 loop: CASSYGEGQFYGYTF. The CDR3 DNA is TGTGCCAGCAGTTACGGGGAAGGACAGTTCTATGGCTACACCTTC.